This T cell receptor (beta chain) originates from a study of shared clonotypes between healthy human individuals (dated by TCRdb to 2019 to 2021). With regard to the full study: A few men and a couple of women, aged 18 to 49 years, made up the cohort. For each donor, CD4 naive and CD4 memory were each run on three plates, CD8 naive on two plates, and CD8 memory on one plate. To estimate repertoire size and how much clonotypes are shared between individuals, the study performed deep sequencing of blood TCR repertoires from roughly five healthy adults. Libraries were prepared and TCR repertoires were sequenced by different laboratories using diverse techniques, in order to increase sequencing depth and limit assay-specific biases. Leukapheresis yielded between about 0.85 and 9 billion PBMCs per donor. Broader findings and caveats from the paper: Estimated clonotype richness was generally larger for naive than for memory subsets. The genetic and exposure-history diversity represented was limited by the small number of donors. Rarefaction of sorted-subset datasets indicated incomplete sequencing despite the large sequencing depth. Based on pairwise subsampling, the degree of clonotype sharing among donors was expected to be affected by sequencing depth. Across a handful of donors, approximately 4.9% of naive CD4, more than 3% of naive CD8, roughly 2.3% of memory CD4, and about 0.44% of memory CD8 clonotypes were shared. Clonotypes shared by all four sorted-subset donors showed higher generation probabilities than non-shared clonotypes. Sampling was limited to blood, and TCR repertoires in tissue likely differ from TCR repertoires in blood.

Regarding this clone: It has no known antigen specificity. Base qualities are not provided; no much larger clone lies one nucleotide away.

Using the deep immunoSEQ assay, multiplex PCR amplified TCR CDR3 regions from genomic DNA. Extracted genomic DNA from each cell subset was distributed evenly across all wells of several immunoSEQ 96-well plates, and each plate was treated as a replicate. For sorted subsets, around 200 ng genomic DNA, equal to approximately 30,000 T cell genomes, was loaded into each replicate PCR. The purified libraries were quantified using a Qubit 3.0 fluorometer, sized with a Bioanalyzer 2100, and then quantified again using the KAPA Library Quantification kit. A separate single-read 150-cycle Illumina NextSeq 550 flow cell was used to sequence each immunoSEQ 96-well plate. On the study's bioinformatics: Because the immunoSEQ output included only junctional sequences and no quality scores, the filtering could not be the same as the filtering used for full-length reads. To assign V/J genes and CDR3, sequences were annotated using PyIR, a Python wrapper for IgBLAST v1.9, with IMGT germline references. Reads were filtered out if the reads had weak V/J assignments (E-value above 1e-6), no CDR3, stop codons, out-of-frame junctions, or ambiguous translated residues. V3J clonotypes were defined as sequences sharing the same inferred V gene, J gene, and CDR3 amino acid sequence. Percentage overlap between repertoires was computed as shared unique clonotypes divided by the size of the smaller repertoire. Three approaches were used to assess repertoire richness: RTK rarefaction, the Chao1 estimator, and Recon v2.1 estimates of unobserved clonotypes. Generation probabilities for all TCRbeta clonotypes obtained by the gDNA method from four donors were computed using OLGA. The table comes from immuneACCESS by way of TCRdb, which keeps in-frame sequences with V and J called. Part of the clones is missing from these tables; in studies checked, under half for an unresolved V gene and the rest for unknown reasons. V and J calls and clone size are copied from that table; D and trimming were computed from the DNA. The sample records roughly 2.6 million clones, approximately 94% of which are singletons. 0.11% to 0.15% of the sample goes to the ten largest clones.

Healthy HIV-negative adults with no recently reported acute infections or vaccinations were included as donors. Every donor was a Caucasian adult living in Nashville, Tennessee, USA. Magnetic negative selection was used to enrich CD4+ T cells, after which naive cells were positively selected on CD45RA and the negative fraction became the memory subset. Blood was collected by leukapheresis, and PBMCs were isolated by Ficoll-Histopaque density gradient centrifugation and then cryopreserved in liquid nitrogen vapor phase. Purity and quantity of every magnetically sorted T cell population were checked by analytical flow cytometry. From each sorted fraction, genomic DNA was isolated and quantified by UV absorbance on a Nanodrop 2000c. CDR1 is given as SGHRS and CDR2 as YFSETQ, both from the germline V gene. Spanning cysteine to phenylalanine, the CDR3 consists of 16 amino acids. Of all the DNA, just the CDR3 is kept, 48 bases in frame from base 1. V and J are trimmed by 3 bases and 0 bases, and the gene matches miss 4 bases of the junction.

The TCR originated in a man between 18 and 29 years old in good health. Rearrangement joined TRBV5-1 to TRBJ2-2, with 8 bases in between that match TRBD1. The sample comprised naive CD4+ T cells sorted from blood. The sample's cell subset or site, from its label and the paper: CD45RA+ positively selected. The nucleotide sequence is given as TGCGCCAGCAGCTCGACAGGGGCTACGAACACCGGGGAGCTGTTTTTT. Its coded protein is CASSSTGATNTGELFF.